In this sample, the clone carrying this T cell receptor (beta chain) turned up a few times. The sample originates from a study of cytomegalovirus exposure and HLA in healthy donors. 13 Jbeta primers and 60 Vbeta primers were used for the PCR. Here immunoSEQ multiplex PCR was the method, and the copy in TCRdb shows in-frame clones only, minus some. The data hold 95,000 to 130,000 clones, with over 60% observed a single time. CDR1 is KGHSH and CDR2 is LQKENI in the germline V gene. The CDR3 runs 14 residues. Trimming removed 3 bases at V and 0 bases at J, with 6 bases between. This TCR was recovered from a man aged 25 to 40 in good health and CMV-seropositive. This chain links TRBV18 with TRBJ2-4; no clear D gene. Source material: PBMCs. This CDR3 reads CASSPTRAKNIQYF. CDR3 in DNA: TGTGCCAGCTCACCGACAAGAGCCAAAAACATTCAGTACTTC.